Listed below are T cell receptor beta chains from one sample, sequenced in a study of blood T cells in healthy people across ages. In TCRdb, the 5' RACE reads were re-called with MiXCR into one record per CDR3 protein. The sample has about 1.4 million distinct CDR3 sequences; roughly 59% are singletons. The sample taken for sequencing was blood. The receptors come from a man younger than 35 in good health. The CDR3 runs from the conserved cysteine through the conserved F or W. D genes are given only for firm matches. Part of the rows lack a size; the others show once, few, many or a class for expanded clones.

.	.	TRBV6-1	TRBJ1-4	CASSQSRGSGEKLFF	TGTGCCAGCAGCCAATCGAGGGGGTCGGGTGAAAAACTGTTTTTT
once	.	TRBV4-1	TRBJ2-5	CASSQDNGGQETQYF	TGCGCCAGCAGCCAAGATAATGGCGGCCAAGAGACCCAGTACTTC
.	TRBD2	TRBV13	TRBJ2-1	CASSSGLELEQFF	TGTGCCAGCAGCTCGGGACTAGAACTTGAGCAGTTCTTC
few	TRBD1	TRBV4-3	TRBJ2-1	CASSLFRDSGYNEQFF	TGCGCCAGCAGCCTTTTCCGGGACAGTGGCTACAATGAGCAGTTCTTC
few	.	TRBV4-2	TRBJ1-1	CASSITENTEAFF	TGTGCCAGCAGCATCACGGAGAACACTGAAGCTTTCTTT
.	.	TRBV20-1	TRBJ1-6	CSASGLTGDQSPLHF	TGCAGTGCTAGCGGGTTGACGGGGGATCAGTCACCCCTCCACTTT
.	TRBD1	TRBV27	TRBJ2-1	CASSVTGGLGYNEQFF	TGTGCCAGCAGTGTGACAGGGGGACTCGGGTACAATGAGCAGTTCTTC
.	TRBD1	TRBV9	TRBJ2-2	CASSASGGVAGELFF	TGTGCCAGCAGCGCGTCAGGGGGCGTCGCCGGGGAGCTGTTTTTT
.	.	TRBV4-3	TRBJ2-7	CASSQARDRSSYEQYF	TGCGCCAGCAGCCAAGCTAGGGATCGAAGCTCCTACGAGCAGTACTTC
few	.	TRBV5-1	TRBJ2-7	CASSLETWTKGHEQYF	TGCGCCAGCAGCTTGGAAACCTGGACCAAAGGTCACGAGCAGTACTTC
.	.	TRBV11-2	TRBJ2-1	CASSLDLAGEQFF	TGTGCCAGCAGCTTAGATTTAGCTGGGGAGCAGTTCTTC
.	.	TRBV29-1	TRBJ2-2	CSAGGQMGPGELFF	TGCAGCGCCGGAGGACAGATGGGCCCCGGGGAGCTGTTTTTT
.	.	TRBV7-2	TRBJ1-4	CASSTLGSDGEKLFF	TGTGCCAGCAGCACTTTAGGCTCGGACGGTGAAAAACTGTTTTTT
.	TRBD1	TRBV29-1	TRBJ2-5	CSVESRQGAPGETQYF	TGCAGCGTTGAATCGCGACAGGGGGCCCCCGGGGAGACCCAGTACTTC
.	.	TRBV29-1	TRBJ2-6	CSVLYIPDGSGANILTF	TGCAGCGTGTTATACATTCCAGACGGCTCTGGGGCCAACATCCTGACTTTC
.	TRBD1	TRBV5-1	TRBJ2-1	CASSLATGGAYNEQFF	TGCGCCAGCAGCTTGGCCACAGGGGGCGCCTACAATGAGCAGTTCTTC
few	TRBD1	TRBV5-5	TRBJ2-7	CASSLGGQPNPYEQYF	TGTGCCAGCAGCTTGGGGGGACAGCCTAACCCCTACGAGCAGTACTTC
.	.	TRBV20-1	TRBJ1-1	CSPVSDIGLRINRDTEAFF	TGCAGTCCCGTTTCCGACATTGGCCTTCGAATCAATAGGGACACTGAAGCTTTCTTT
few	.	TRBV27	TRBJ2-1	CASMYTGSLGNEQFF	TGTGCCAGCATGTATACAGGGAGCCTCGGCAATGAGCAGTTCTTC
.	.	TRBV7-9	TRBJ2-1	CASSSGGHNEQFF	TGTGCCAGCAGCTCGGGGGGCCACAATGAGCAGTTCTTC
few	.	TRBV2	TRBJ2-7	CASSGLERGSYEQYF	TGTGCCAGCAGTGGGCTCGAGCGCGGCTCCTACGAGCAGTACTTC
.	TRBD2	TRBV7-9	TRBJ2-5	CASSPPLAGGKETQYF	TGTGCCAGCAGCCCCCCTCTAGCGGGGGGGAAAGAGACCCAGTACTTC
.	.	TRBV10-1	TRBJ1-4	CASSESTRATNEKLFF	TGCGCCAGCAGTGAGTCGACGCGAGCAACTAATGAAAAACTGTTTTTT
few	.	TRBV4-1	TRBJ1-2	CASSQDQQGNAPYGYTF	TGCGCCAGCAGCCAAGATCAACAGGGCAATGCTCCGTATGGCTACACCTTC
.	.	TRBV10-3	TRBJ2-6	CAISTTVSGANVLTF	TGTGCCATCAGTACGACAGTCTCTGGGGCCAACGTCCTGACTTTC
.	.	TRBV29-1	TRBJ2-2	CSVVWDAAGELFF	TGCAGCGTTGTTTGGGACGCGGCCGGGGAGCTGTTTTTT
.	TRBD2	TRBV3-1	TRBJ2-5	CASSQVGGREKTQYF	TGTGCCAGCAGCCAAGTTGGCGGGAGGGAAAAGACCCAGTACTTC
.	.	TRBV27	TRBJ1-2	CASSLWGGDGYTF	TGTGCCAGCAGTTTATGGGGTGGTGATGGCTACACCTTC
.	TRBD2	TRBV7-8	TRBJ2-5	CASRKELAPQETQYF	TGTGCCAGCAGGAAAGAACTAGCGCCACAAGAGACCCAGTACTTC
.	.	TRBV7-9	TRBJ2-7	CASSDGGTPTYEQYF	TGTGCCAGCAGCGACGGGGGGACACCCACCTACGAGCAGTACTTC
.	.	TRBV9	TRBJ2-5	CASSVGPGRTQYF	TGTGCCAGCAGCGTAGGTCCAGGGCGGACCCAGTACTTC
once	.	TRBV18	TRBJ2-7	CASSHGTQYEQYF	TGTGCCAGCTCACACGGGACACAATACGAGCAGTACTTC
.	.	TRBV6-5	TRBJ1-6	CASSRGQGILHF	TGTGCCAGCAGTCGCGGCCAGGGGATCCTCCACTTT
.	TRBD1	TRBV20-1	TRBJ1-2	CSAIGGQEYGYTF	TGCAGTGCTATAGGGGGACAGGAGTATGGCTACACCTTC
.	TRBD2	TRBV20-1	TRBJ2-3	CSATEREVVSDTQYF	TGCAGTGCTACGGAGCGGGAGGTGGTTTCAGATACGCAGTATTTT
.	.	TRBV20-1	TRBJ2-1	CSALGGAPSYNEQFF	TGCAGTGCTCTAGGCGGGGCTCCCTCCTACAATGAGCAGTTCTTC
.	.	TRBV13	TRBJ2-1	CASGLGGDEQFF	TGTGCCAGCGGACTGGGTGGCGATGAGCAGTTCTTC
.	.	TRBV11-2	TRBJ1-2	CASSLGGARSYGYTF	TGTGCCAGCAGCTTAGGTGGGGCCAGATCCTATGGCTACACCTTC
.	TRBD1	TRBV7-9	TRBJ1-6	CASSRDREGRSYNSPLHF	TGTGCCAGCAGCCGGGACAGGGAAGGGAGGTCCTATAATTCACCCCTCCACTTT
.	.	TRBV13	TRBJ2-7	CASSLGSGLLSYEQYF	TGTGCCAGCAGCTTGGGAAGCGGCCTACTCTCCTACGAGCAGTACTTC
once	.	TRBV6-2/TRBV6-3	TRBJ2-5	CASSSAGQTPQETQYF	TGTGCCAGCAGTTCCGCGGGACAGACACCCCAAGAGACCCAGTACTTC